This is a list of T cell receptor beta chains from one sample in a study of T-cell reconstitution after alpha-beta-depleted transplantation in children. A single record per CDR3 protein comes from TCRdb applying MiXCR to the PCR reads. The data show fewer than 550,000 distinct CDR3 sequences, roughly 11% seen once. The sequenced sample was PBMCs, mostly from graft donor cells, obtained 180 days after TCRalphabeta/CD19-depleted stem cell transplant. These receptors were taken from a female patient aged 2-10 years who had a stem cell transplant for aplastic anemia, so the T cells may come from the graft donor. Each CDR3 is given with its conserved first and last residue. A D gene is named only where the DNA matches it firmly. Clone sizes are given selectively: once, few, many, or a class where the clone is expanded.

TRBD1	TRBV6-2/TRBV6-3	few	TRBJ1-1	TGTGCCAGCAGTTACCCGGCGGACAGGGTAATTGGGTCCAACACTGAAGCTTTCTTT	CASSYPADRVIGSNTEAFF
-	TRBV21-1	-	TRBJ2-3	TGTGCCAGCAGCATATACCGGGACAGGGAGTTTACAGATACGCAGTATTTT	CASSIYRDREFTDTQYF
-	TRBV27	few	TRBJ2-5	TGTGCCAGCAGTTCCCTTAACTCGGGGACCCAGTACTTC	CASSSLNSGTQYF
TRBD2	TRBV4-1	few	TRBJ2-1	TGCGCCAGCAGCCAAGCCGCCTCCCCGGGAGGGCTCGATGAGCAGTTCTTC	CASSQAASPGGLDEQFF
TRBD1	TRBV7-9	few	TRBJ1-5	TGTGCCAGCAGCGGATATGACGGACAGGATAGCAATCAGCCCCAGCATTTT	CASSGYDGQDSNQPQHF
TRBD1	TRBV4-1	-	TRBJ1-2	TGCGCCAGCAGCCAGCCGGGACAGAAGTTGGATGGCTACACCTTC	CASSQPGQKLDGYTF
TRBD2	TRBV2	-	TRBJ2-3	TGTGCCACCGCTAGCGGGATTCCAGATACGCAGTATTTT	CATASGIPDTQYF
-	TRBV7-3	-	TRBJ2-1	TGTGCCAGCAGTTCACAGGGCCCGAATGAGCAGTTCTTC	CASSSQGPNEQFF
TRBD2	TRBV7-9	-	TRBJ2-3	TGTGCCAGCAGCCCCATGGGGGGGAGCACAGATACGCAGTATTTT	CASSPMGGSTDTQYF
-	TRBV12-3/TRBV12-4	-	TRBJ2-1	TGTGCCAGCACCCCCGGCACGAGCTCCTACAATGAGCAGTTCTTC	CASTPGTSSYNEQFF
-	TRBV25-1	few	TRBJ1-1	TGTGCCAGCAGTGAATATGACAGAGAAGCTTTCTTT	CASSEYDREAFF
-	TRBV20-1	many	TRBJ1-5	TGCAGTGCTAGAGGGTCCAGGGTCAATCAGCCCCAGCATTTT	CSARGSRVNQPQHF
TRBD2	TRBV2	-	TRBJ2-5	TGTGCCAGCAGTGGCGCCACGGGGGGAGAGACCCAGTACTTC	CASSGATGGETQYF
-	TRBV5-1	-	TRBJ2-1	TGCGCCAGCAGTATGCGGACAGTACTGGCCAATGAGCAGTTCTTC	CASSMRTVLANEQFF
-	TRBV12-3/TRBV12-4	many	TRBJ2-7	TGTGCCAGCAGTTCAGGGGCGGGTGCCTACGAGCAGTACTTC	CASSSGAGAYEQYF
TRBD2	TRBV6-2/TRBV6-3	few	TRBJ2-1	TGTGCCAGCAAACCGGGACTAGCGGGAGTTTTTGAGCAGTTCTTC	CASKPGLAGVFEQFF
-	TRBV5-1	few	TRBJ2-2	TGCGCCAGCAGCTTGGTAGCGCCCAACACCGGGGAGCTGTTTTTT	CASSLVAPNTGELFF
-	TRBV18	-	TRBJ1-4	TGTGCCAGCTCACCACGCCAGGGAGGATATGAAAAACTGTTTTTT	CASSPRQGGYEKLFF
-	TRBV20-1	-	TRBJ2-1	TGCAGTGCTAGAGGGCTGGACAACGCAGAGCAGTTCTTC	CSARGLDNAEQFF
-	TRBV3-1	-	TRBJ2-5	TGTGCCAGCAGCCGCCCCCCACAGACGTTTCAGGAGACCCAGTACTTC	CASSRPPQTFQETQYF
-	TRBV6-6	few	TRBJ1-2	TGTGCCAGCAGTACGGCGAGAAGCTACACCTTC	CASSTARSYTF